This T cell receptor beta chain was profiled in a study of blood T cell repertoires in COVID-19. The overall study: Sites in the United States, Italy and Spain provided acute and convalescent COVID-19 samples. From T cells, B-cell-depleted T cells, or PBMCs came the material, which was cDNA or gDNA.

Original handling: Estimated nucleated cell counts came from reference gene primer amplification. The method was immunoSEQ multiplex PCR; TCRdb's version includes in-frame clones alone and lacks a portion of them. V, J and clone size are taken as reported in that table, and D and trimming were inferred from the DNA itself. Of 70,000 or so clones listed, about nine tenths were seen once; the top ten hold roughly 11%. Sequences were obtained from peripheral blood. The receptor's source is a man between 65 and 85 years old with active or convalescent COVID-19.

The chain's CDR3 is CASMGQGGNYGYTF. CDR3 sequence (DNA): TGTGCCAGCATGGGACAGGGGGGGAACTATGGCTACACCTTC. The chain combines TRBV28 with TRBJ1-2; 11 nucleotides match TRBD1. The V segment lost 7 bases and the J segment 2 bases; nucleotides outside the gene matches: 3. CDR1 MDHEN and CDR2 SYDVKM come from the germline V gene. This CDR3 is built from 14 residues.